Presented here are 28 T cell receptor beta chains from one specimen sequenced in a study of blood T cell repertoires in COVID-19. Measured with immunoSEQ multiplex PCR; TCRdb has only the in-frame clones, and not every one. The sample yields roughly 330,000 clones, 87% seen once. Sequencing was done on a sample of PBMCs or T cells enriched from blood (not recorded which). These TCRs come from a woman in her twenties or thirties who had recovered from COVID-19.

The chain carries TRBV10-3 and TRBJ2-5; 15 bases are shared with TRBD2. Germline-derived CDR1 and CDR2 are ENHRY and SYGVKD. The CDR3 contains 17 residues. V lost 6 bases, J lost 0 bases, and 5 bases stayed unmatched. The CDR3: CAIRGTSGGQHQETQYF. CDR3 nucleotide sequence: TGTGCCATCAGAGGGACTAGCGGGGGGCAACACCAAGAGACCCAGTACTTC.

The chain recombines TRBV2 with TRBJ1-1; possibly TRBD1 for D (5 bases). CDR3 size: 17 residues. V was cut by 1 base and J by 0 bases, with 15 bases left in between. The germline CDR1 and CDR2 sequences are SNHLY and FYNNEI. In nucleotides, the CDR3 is TGTGCCAGCAGTGAAGACAGGCGAGCAGGCATGAACACTGAAGCTTTCTTT. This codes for CASSEDRRAGMNTEAFF.

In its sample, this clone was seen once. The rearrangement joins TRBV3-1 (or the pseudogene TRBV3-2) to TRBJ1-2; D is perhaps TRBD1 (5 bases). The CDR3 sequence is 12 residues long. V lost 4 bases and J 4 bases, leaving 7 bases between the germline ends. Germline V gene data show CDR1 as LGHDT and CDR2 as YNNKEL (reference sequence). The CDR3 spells CASSPDSYGYTF. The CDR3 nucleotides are TGTGCCAGCAGCCCTGACAGCTATGGCTACACCTTC.

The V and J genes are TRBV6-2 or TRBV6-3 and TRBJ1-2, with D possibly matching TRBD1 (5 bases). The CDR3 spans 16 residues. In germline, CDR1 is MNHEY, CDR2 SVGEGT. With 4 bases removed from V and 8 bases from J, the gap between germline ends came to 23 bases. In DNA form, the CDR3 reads TGTGCCAGCAGTTTAGTCAGAAGGGGAAATTCGGCCGGCTACACCTTC. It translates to CASSLVRRGNSAGYTF.

CDR3 nucleotides: TGTGCCAGCAGTGATGGGGGACTTTATCAGAGGCAGTACTTC. It specifies CASSDGGLYQRQYF. The chain has TRBV6-1 and TRBJ2-7, with a tentative D call TRBD2 (6 bases). Trimming took 3 bases from V and 9 from J, leaving 18 bases between them. Germline lookup yields CDR1 MNHNS and CDR2 SASEGT. The CDR3 covers 14 residues.

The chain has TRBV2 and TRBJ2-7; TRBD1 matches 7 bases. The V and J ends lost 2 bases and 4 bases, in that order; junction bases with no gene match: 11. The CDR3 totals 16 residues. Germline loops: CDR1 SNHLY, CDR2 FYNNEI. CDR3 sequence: CASSERGPGGFYEQYF. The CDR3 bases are TGTGCCAGCAGTGAACGGGGCCCAGGGGGTTTTTACGAGCAGTACTTC.

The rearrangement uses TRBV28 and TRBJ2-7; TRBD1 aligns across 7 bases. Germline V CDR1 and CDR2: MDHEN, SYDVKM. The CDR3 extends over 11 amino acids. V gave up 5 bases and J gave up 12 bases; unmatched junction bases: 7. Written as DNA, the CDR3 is TGTGCCAGCAGTACCACCGGGACAGCGTACTTC. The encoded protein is CASSTTGTAYF.

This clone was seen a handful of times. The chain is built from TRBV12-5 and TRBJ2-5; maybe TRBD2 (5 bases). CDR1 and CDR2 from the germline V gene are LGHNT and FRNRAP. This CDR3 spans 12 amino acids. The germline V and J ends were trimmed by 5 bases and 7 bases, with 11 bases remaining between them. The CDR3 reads CASGPGFATQYF. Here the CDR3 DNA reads TGTGCTAGTGGTCCGGGGTTTGCGACCCAGTACTTC.

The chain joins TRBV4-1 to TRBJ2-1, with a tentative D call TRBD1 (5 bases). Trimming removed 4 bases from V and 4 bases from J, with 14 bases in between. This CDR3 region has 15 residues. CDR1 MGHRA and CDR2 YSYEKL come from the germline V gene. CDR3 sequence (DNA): TGCGCCAGCAGCCTGAATCCGACAGATTACAATGAGCAGTTCTTC. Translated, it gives CASSLNPTDYNEQFF.

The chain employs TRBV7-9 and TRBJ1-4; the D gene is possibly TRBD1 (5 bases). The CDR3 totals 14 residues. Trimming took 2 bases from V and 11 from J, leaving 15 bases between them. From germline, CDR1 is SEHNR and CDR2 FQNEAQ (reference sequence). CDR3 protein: CASSLQGVAGKLFF. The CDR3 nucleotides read TGTGCCAGCAGCTTACAGGGTGTAGCTGGGAAACTGTTTTTT.

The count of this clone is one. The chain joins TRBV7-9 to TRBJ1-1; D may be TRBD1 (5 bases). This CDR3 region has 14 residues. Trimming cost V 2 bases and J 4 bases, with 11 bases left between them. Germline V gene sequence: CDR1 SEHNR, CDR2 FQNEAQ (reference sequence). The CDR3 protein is CASSLPGITTEAFF. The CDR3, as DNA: TGTGCCAGCAGCTTACCAGGGATCACCACTGAAGCTTTCTTT.

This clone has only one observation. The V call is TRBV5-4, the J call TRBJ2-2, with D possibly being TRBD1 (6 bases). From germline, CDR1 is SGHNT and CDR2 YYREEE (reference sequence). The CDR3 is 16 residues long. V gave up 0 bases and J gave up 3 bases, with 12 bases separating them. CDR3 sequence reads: CASSLANREYTGELFF. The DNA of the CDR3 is TGTGCCAGCAGCTTGGCGAACAGGGAATACACCGGGGAGCTGTTTTTT.

CDR3 DNA: TGTGCCAGTAGTAGCTCGGGAACAGCACAAGAGACCCAGTACTTC. Amino acid sequence: CASSSSGTAQETQYF. This rearrangement joins TRBV19 to TRBJ2-5; the D gene is possibly TRBD2 (5 bases). Germline lookup yields CDR1 LNHDA and CDR2 SQIVND (reference sequence). The CDR3 sequence is 15 residues long. Trimming shortened V by 4 bases and J by 2 bases, and 14 bases separated the two germline ends.

The CDR3 DNA follows: TGTGCCAGCAGTGATCTGGACAGGGACTATGGCTACACCTTC. Residues: CASSDLDRDYGYTF. The V and J genes are TRBV25-1 and TRBJ1-2, with 8 bases matching TRBD1. Per the germline V gene, CDR1 is MGHDK and CDR2 is SYGVNS. V lost 3 bases to trimming and J lost 3 bases; unmatched junction nucleotides: 3. CDR3 size: 14 residues.

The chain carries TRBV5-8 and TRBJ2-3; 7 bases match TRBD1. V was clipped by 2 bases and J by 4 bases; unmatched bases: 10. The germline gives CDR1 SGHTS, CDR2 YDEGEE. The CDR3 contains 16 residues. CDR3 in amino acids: CASSFRGKYRADTQYF. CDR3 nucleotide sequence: TGTGCCAGCAGCTTCAGGGGGAAGTATAGGGCAGATACGCAGTATTTT.

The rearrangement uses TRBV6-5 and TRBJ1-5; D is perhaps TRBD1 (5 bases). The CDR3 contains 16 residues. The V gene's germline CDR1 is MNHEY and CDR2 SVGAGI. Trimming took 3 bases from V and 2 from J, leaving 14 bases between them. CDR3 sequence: CASSYGGGRGNQPQHF. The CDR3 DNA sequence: TGTGCCAGCAGTTATGGCGGGGGAAGGGGCAATCAGCCCCAGCATTTT.

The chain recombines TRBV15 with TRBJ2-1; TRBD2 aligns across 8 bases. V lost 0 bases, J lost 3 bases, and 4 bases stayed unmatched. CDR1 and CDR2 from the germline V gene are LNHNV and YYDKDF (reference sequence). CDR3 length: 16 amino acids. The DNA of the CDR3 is TGTGCCACCAGCAGAGATCTAGCGGGCAGCTACAATGAGCAGTTCTTC. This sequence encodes CATSRDLAGSYNEQFF.

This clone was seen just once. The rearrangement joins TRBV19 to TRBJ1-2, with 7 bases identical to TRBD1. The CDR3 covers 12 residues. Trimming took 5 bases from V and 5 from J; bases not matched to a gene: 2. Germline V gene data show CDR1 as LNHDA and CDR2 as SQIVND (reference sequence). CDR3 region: CASSRQGYGYTF. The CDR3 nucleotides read TGTGCCAGTAGTCGACAGGGTTATGGCTACACCTTC.

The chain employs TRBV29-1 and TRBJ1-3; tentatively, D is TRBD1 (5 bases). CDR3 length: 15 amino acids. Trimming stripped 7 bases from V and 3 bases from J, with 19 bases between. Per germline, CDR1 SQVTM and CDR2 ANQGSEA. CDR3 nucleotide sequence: TGCAGCGCCAGGAAGGACACGACGGATGGAAACACCATATATTTT. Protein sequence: CSARKDTTDGNTIYF.

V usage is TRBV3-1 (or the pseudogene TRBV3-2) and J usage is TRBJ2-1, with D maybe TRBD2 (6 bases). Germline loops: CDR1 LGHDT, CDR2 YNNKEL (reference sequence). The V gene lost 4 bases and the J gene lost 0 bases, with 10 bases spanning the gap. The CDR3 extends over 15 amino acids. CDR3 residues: CASSRVGSSYNEQFF. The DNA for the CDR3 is TGTGCCAGCAGCCGCGTCGGGAGCTCCTACAATGAGCAGTTCTTC.

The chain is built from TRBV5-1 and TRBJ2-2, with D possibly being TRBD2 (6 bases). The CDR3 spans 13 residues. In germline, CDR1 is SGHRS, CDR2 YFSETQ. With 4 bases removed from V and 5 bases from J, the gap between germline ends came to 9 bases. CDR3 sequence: CASSPEGTGELFF. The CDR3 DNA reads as TGCGCCAGCAGCCCGGAGGGGACCGGGGAGCTGTTTTTT.

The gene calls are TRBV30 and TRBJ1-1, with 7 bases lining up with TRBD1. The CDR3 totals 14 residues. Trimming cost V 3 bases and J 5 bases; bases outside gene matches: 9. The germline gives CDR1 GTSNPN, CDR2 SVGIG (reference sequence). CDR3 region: CAWSRQGGRTEAFF. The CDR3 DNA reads TGTGCCTGGAGCAGACAGGGCGGGAGGACTGAAGCTTTCTTT.

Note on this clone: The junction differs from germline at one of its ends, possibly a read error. CDR3 bases: TGTGCCAGCAGCTGGGGGACAGGGGGCGTAGAAGTCTTC. Protein product: CASSWGTGGVEVF. The chain links TRBV6-5 to TRBJ1-2, with 12 positions matching TRBD1. The CDR3 runs to 13 residues. From germline, CDR1 is MNHEY and CDR2 SVGAGI.

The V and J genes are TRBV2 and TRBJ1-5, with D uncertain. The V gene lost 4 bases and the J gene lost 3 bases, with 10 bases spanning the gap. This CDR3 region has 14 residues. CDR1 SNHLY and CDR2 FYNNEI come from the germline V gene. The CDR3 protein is CASSVYSSNQPQHF. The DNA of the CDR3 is TGTGCCAGCAGTGTTTACAGTTCCAATCAGCCCCAGCATTTT.

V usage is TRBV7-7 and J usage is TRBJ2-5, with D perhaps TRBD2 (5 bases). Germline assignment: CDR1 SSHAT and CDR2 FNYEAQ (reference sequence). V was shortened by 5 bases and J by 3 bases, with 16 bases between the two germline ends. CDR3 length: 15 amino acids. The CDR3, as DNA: TGTGCCAGCAGCCCGAGGGCGGGTCTGGAAGAGACCCAGTACTTC. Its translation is CASSPRAGLEETQYF.

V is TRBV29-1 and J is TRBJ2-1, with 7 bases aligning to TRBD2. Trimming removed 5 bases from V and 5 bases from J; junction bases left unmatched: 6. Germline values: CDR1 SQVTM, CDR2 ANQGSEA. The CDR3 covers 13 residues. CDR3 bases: TGCAGCGTTAGGGAGGGTGGAAACAATGAGCAGTTCTTC. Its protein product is CSVREGGNNEQFF.

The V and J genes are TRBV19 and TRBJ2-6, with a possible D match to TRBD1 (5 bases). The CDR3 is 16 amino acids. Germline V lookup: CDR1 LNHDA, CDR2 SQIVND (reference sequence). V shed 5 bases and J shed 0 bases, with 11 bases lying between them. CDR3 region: CASSGATDSGANVLTF. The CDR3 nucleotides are TGTGCCAGTAGTGGGGCCACTGACTCTGGGGCCAACGTCCTGACTTTC.

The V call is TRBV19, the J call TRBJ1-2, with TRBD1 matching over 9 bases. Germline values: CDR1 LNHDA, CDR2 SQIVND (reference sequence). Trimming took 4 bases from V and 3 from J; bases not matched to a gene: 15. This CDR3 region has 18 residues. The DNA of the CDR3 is TGTGCCAGTAGTACGAAAGGGACAGGGATTAGAGGCTACTATGGCTACACCTTC. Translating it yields CASSTKGTGIRGYYGYTF.